A single sample gave rise to the 26 T cell receptor beta chains below, sequenced in a study of cytomegalovirus exposure and HLA in healthy donors. The PCR had 60 Vbeta and 13 Jbeta primers. TCRdb keeps only in-frame clones here, not all; method: immunoSEQ multiplex PCR. The table lists around 160,000 clones, approximately 80% of them singletons. Sequenced input: PBMCs. All receptors come from a male donor in good health and CMV-seropositive.

This clone came up once. The chain employs TRBV28 and TRBJ2-3; D remains ambiguous. The CDR3 has 17 amino acids. Germline V gives CDR1 MDHEN, CDR2 SYDVKM. Trimming stripped 3 bases from V and 0 bases from J, with 16 bases between. The CDR3 region is CASSFPTVGDSTDTQYF. The CDR3 coding sequence is TGTGCCAGCAGTTTTCCTACCGTGGGCGATAGCACAGATACGCAGTATTTT.

V gene TRBV28 combines with J gene TRBJ2-7; D is possibly TRBD1 (6 bases). Per germline, CDR1 MDHEN and CDR2 SYDVKM. The length of the CDR3 is 15 residues. Trimming took off 3 bases at V and 2 bases at J, with 14 bases between the two ends. DNA for the CDR3: TGTGCCAGCAGTTTCCCGACAGGCTTAGCCTACGAGCAGTACTTC. Translated, it gives CASSFPTGLAYEQYF.

V is TRBV30 and J is TRBJ1-5, with D maybe TRBD1 (5 bases). The CDR3 has 14 residues. The germline V gene has CDR1 GTSNPN and CDR2 SVGIG (reference sequence). V lost 0 bases, J lost 6 bases, and 12 bases lay in between. The CDR3 spells CAWSVGGNGQPQHF. As DNA, the CDR3 is TGTGCCTGGAGTGTTGGGGGGAACGGTCAGCCCCAGCATTTT.

Comment on this clone: A junction end diverges from the germline sequence, so it may reflect a read error. The chain employs TRBV4-1 and TRBJ2-7, with TRBD2 identical over 11 bases. Per germline, CDR1 MGHRA and CDR2 YSYEKL. CDR3 length equals 18 residues. In DNA, the CDR3 is TGCGCCAGCAGCCAAGATAATAGCGGGAGGGCCCAGTGGTACGGGCAGTACTTC. Protein product: CASSQDNSGRAQWYGQYF.

The chain combines TRBV5-1 with TRBJ1-2; D is unclear. This CDR3 has 16 amino acids. V lost 4 bases, J lost 0 bases, and 16 bases lay in between. Per germline, CDR1 SGHRS and CDR2 YFSETQ. The CDR3 DNA follows: TGCGCCAGCAGCGCGGGCCAGTCGACCCCTAACTATGGCTACACCTTC. Translated, it gives CASSAGQSTPNYGYTF.

V and J are TRBV7-6 and TRBJ2-5; D not certain. In germline, CDR1 is SGHVS, CDR2 FNYEAQ. Trimming pared 5 bases from V and 2 bases from J, leaving 15 bases between. The CDR3 has 15 residues. CDR3 DNA: TGTGCCAGCAGCCCCCTGCTACAGTCACAAGAGACCCAGTACTTC. It codes for CASSPLLQSQETQYF.

The rearrangement joins TRBV5-4 to TRBJ1-4; TRBD1 aligns across 7 bases. The germline V gene encodes CDR1 SGHNT and CDR2 YYREEE (reference sequence). Unmatched junction bases numbered 11, after V lost 5 bases and J lost 4 bases. This CDR3 is 16 amino acids long. The CDR3 here is CASSQTGAKSNEKLFF. CDR3 nucleotides: TGTGCCAGCAGTCAAACAGGGGCGAAGAGTAATGAAAAACTGTTTTTT. Drawing the rest from reference TRBV5-4 and TRBJ1-4, the complete variable domain is ETGVTQSPTHLIKTRGQQVTLRCSSQSGHNTVSWYQQALGQGPQFIFQYYREEENGRGNFPPRFSGLQFPNYSSELNVNALELDDSALYLCASSQTGAKSNEKLFFGSGTQLSVL.

This chain uses TRBV19 with TRBJ1-2; TRBD1 might be the D (6 bases). Germline V lookup: CDR1 LNHDA, CDR2 SQIVND (reference sequence). The CDR3 covers 13 residues. Trimming stripped 9 bases from V and 3 bases from J, with 14 bases between. In DNA, the CDR3 is TGTGCCAGCCAAAGGACAGTGGACTATGGCTACACCTTC. This gives the protein CASQRTVDYGYTF.

This chain uses TRBV25-1 with TRBJ1-6, with 8 bases identical to TRBD1. CDR3 length: 15 amino acids. The V and J ends lost 6 bases and 2 bases, in that order; junction bases with no gene match: 3. Germline CDR1 MGHDK, CDR2 SYGVNS. CDR3: CASSLTGAYNSPLHF. For the CDR3, the DNA is TGTGCCAGCAGCCTGACAGGGGCCTATAATTCACCCCTCCACTTT.

This sequence joins TRBV10-3 and TRBJ1-3; TRBD1 agrees at 8 bases. V gave up 0 bases and J gave up 0 bases; unmatched junction bases: 4. The CDR3 consists of 17 residues. Germline CDR1 and CDR2: ENHRY and SYGVKD. CDR3 nucleotides: TGTGCCATCAGTGAGTCGGGGGGGACAGGCTCTGGAAACACCATATATTTT. Translation gives CAISESGGTGSGNTIYF.

The J gene is TRBJ1-3, the V gene TRBV18, with 7 bases lining up with TRBD1. This CDR3 has 16 residues. Germline CDR1 KGHSH, CDR2 LQKENI. V lost 6 bases to trimming and J lost 0 bases; unmatched junction nucleotides: 8. DNA for the CDR3: TGTGCCAGCTCCGGCAGGGGGAAGGGCTCTGGAAACACCATATATTTT. Protein: CASSGRGKGSGNTIYF.

The rearrangement joins TRBV18 to TRBJ1-1, with D tentatively TRBD1 (5 bases). CDR3 size: 14 residues. CDR1 KGHSH and CDR2 LQKENI come from the germline V gene. Trimming took 4 bases from V and 11 from J, leaving 20 bases between them. Here the CDR3 reads CASSQGSGMVGAFF. Here the CDR3 DNA reads TGTGCCAGCTCACAGGGCTCAGGGATGGTGGGGGCTTTCTTT.

The chain couples TRBV18 to TRBJ1-2; D gene unclear. V was shortened by 3 bases and J by 4 bases, with 9 bases between the two germline ends. Per the germline V gene, CDR1 is KGHSH and CDR2 is LQKENI. This CDR3 is built from 13 residues. CDR3 sequence: CASSPPNSYGYTF. In DNA form, the CDR3 reads TGTGCCAGCTCACCTCCTAATTCCTATGGCTACACCTTC.

This clone was seen only a few times. The chain uses TRBV4-3 and TRBJ1-5; 10 bases align to TRBD1. V gave up 3 bases and J gave up 5 bases; unmatched junction bases: 4. Germline loops: CDR1 LGHNA, CDR2 YSLEER. The CDR3 is 15 residues long. Written as DNA, the CDR3 is TGCGCCAGCAGCCACGACAGGGGGCGGGATCAGCCCCAGCATTTT. Amino acid sequence: CASSHDRGRDQPQHF.

CDR3 coding DNA: TGTGCCAGCAGTCCACCGGGACTCCTCTACGAGCAGTACTTC. This gives the protein CASSPPGLLYEQYF. The J gene is TRBJ2-7, the V gene TRBV27, with D maybe TRBD2 (6 bases). This CDR3 region has 14 residues. Germline V gene lookup returns CDR1 MNHEY and CDR2 SMNVEV (reference sequence). The ends were cut back, 5 bases at V and 3 bases at J, with 14 bases in the middle.

The chain combines TRBV30 with TRBJ2-3, with 8 positions matching TRBD2. The CDR3 totals 15 residues. The J segment lost 8 bases and the V segment lost 2 bases, leaving 12 bases of the junction unmatched. The germline CDR1 and CDR2 sequences are GTSNPN and SVGIG (reference sequence). In DNA form, the CDR3 reads TGTGCCTGGAGTATACGAACCAGCGGGAGAGGTACGCAGTATTTT. It is translated as CAWSIRTSGRGTQYF.

The sample holds a few counts of this clone. The chain has TRBV4-3 and TRBJ2-3; 13 nucleotides align to TRBD2. Germline V gives CDR1 LGHNA, CDR2 YSLEER. V trimming: 2 bases; J trimming: 2 bases; junction bases outside the gene matches: 1. This CDR3 is built from 16 residues. Written as DNA, the CDR3 is TGCGCCAGCAGCCAAACTAGCGGGGGGGCCACAGATACGCAGTATTTT. Protein product: CASSQTSGGATDTQYF.

The chain joins TRBV9 to TRBJ1-2, with 7 bases lining up with TRBD1. CDR1 is SGDLS, CDR2 YYNGEE, per germline. CDR3 size: 15 residues. With V trimmed by 4 bases and J by 4 bases, 10 bases remained unmatched. CDR3 DNA: TGTGCCAGCAGCACGAGGACAGGTGCAGTCTATGGCTACACCTTC. It codes for CASSTRTGAVYGYTF.

This clone was counted between two and nine times. This chain uses TRBV27 with TRBJ2-4; 13 bases line up with TRBD2. V lost 7 bases, J lost 2 bases, and 8 bases stayed unmatched. Germline V gene data show CDR1 as MNHEY and CDR2 as SMNVEV (reference sequence). There are 17 residues in the CDR3. This CDR3 is CASTRTSGGVSKNIQYF. CDR3 in DNA: TGTGCCAGCACCCGAACTAGCGGGGGGGTGTCCAAAAACATTCAGTACTTC.

V is TRBV2 and J is TRBJ1-2, with TRBD1 as a possible D gene (6 bases). Germline-derived CDR1 and CDR2 are SNHLY and FYNNEI. The CDR3 length is 14 residues. V lost 11 bases and J lost 1, with 17 bases in between. CDR3: CAGTPEVLNYGYTF. The CDR3 bases are TGTGCCGGGACACCAGAAGTCCTTAACTATGGCTACACCTTC.

The chain carries TRBV9 and TRBJ2-3; D unresolved. In germline, CDR1 is SGDLS, CDR2 YYNGEE. Trimming took off 2 bases at V and 2 bases at J, with 18 bases between the two ends. The CDR3 has 17 amino acids. In nucleotides, the CDR3 is TGTGCCAGCAGCGTGGTGGGCCTGCCCGAGCCCACAGATACGCAGTATTTT. It is translated as CASSVVGLPEPTDTQYF.

The genes are TRBV7-6 and TRBJ2-2; D perhaps matches TRBD2 (5 bases). The CDR3 loop spans 14 amino acids. V was clipped by 5 bases and J by 6 bases, with 13 bases between them. CDR1 and CDR2 (germline): SGHVS, FNYEAQ. The DNA of the CDR3 is TGTGCCAGCAGCCTAATCCGGGAATCCGGGGAGCTGTTTTTT. It codes for CASSLIRESGELFF.

The chain has TRBV2 and TRBJ2-3, with a weak D call TRBD1 (7 bases). V gave up 7 bases and J gave up 3 bases, with 11 bases separating them. The CDR3 totals 13 residues. The germline gives CDR1 SNHLY, CDR2 FYNNEI. CDR3 coding DNA: TGTGCCAGCACGGGGGACAGAACAGATACGCAGTATTTT. Protein product: CASTGDRTDTQYF.

V and J are TRBV11-3 and TRBJ1-1; a weak D match, TRBD1 (5 bases). Trimming shortened V by 6 bases and J by 3 bases, and 26 bases separated the two germline ends. Looked up from germline, CDR1 is SGHNT and CDR2 is YENEEA. CDR3 length: 18 amino acids. The CDR3 region has the DNA TGTGCCAGCAGTCATTTTACCGTTGACAGCGTTAGGGACACTGAAGCTTTCTTT. It specifies CASSHFTVDSVRDTEAFF.

The CDR3 is CASSLGVAGSYGYTF. In DNA, the CDR3 is TGTGCCAGCAGCTTAGGGGTAGCGGGGTCCTATGGCTACACCTTC. V and J are TRBV7-9 and TRBJ1-2, with D unresolved. The length of the CDR3 is 15 residues. V lost 1 base and J 4 bases, leaving 13 bases between the germline ends. Germline V gene sequence: CDR1 SEHNR, CDR2 FQNEAQ (reference sequence).

The chain is built from TRBV5-4 and TRBJ2-7; D is uncertain. CDR3 length: 14 residues. V was cut by 4 bases and J by 2 bases, with 13 bases left in between. Germline CDR1 reads SGHNT; CDR2 reads YYREEE (reference sequence). CDR3 loop: CASSAPGGTYEQYF. DNA of the CDR3: TGTGCCAGCAGCGCTCCCGGCGGAACCTACGAGCAGTACTTC.